One and the same sample provided the 23 T cell receptor beta chains below, sequenced in a study of cytomegalovirus exposure and HLA in healthy donors. The PCR contained 60 Vbeta and 13 Jbeta primers. The data were produced by immunoSEQ multiplex PCR, yet TCRdb's version contains in-frame clones alone and is incomplete. Altogether fewer than 95,000 clones are present, around 78% being singletons, with the ten largest covering approximately 0.6%. Sample: PBMCs. The source of these receptors is a young man in good health and CMV-seronegative.

As regards this clone: The same CDR3 arises from other DNA sequences in this sample as well. The V gene is TRBV6-5, the J gene TRBJ2-5, with D uncertain. The CDR3 contains 14 residues. Trimming cost V 0 bases and J 1 base, with 6 bases left between them. The V gene's germline CDR1 is MNHEY and CDR2 SVGAGI. The CDR3 loop reads CASSYSPVQETQYF. The CDR3 nucleotides read TGTGCCAGCAGTTACTCGCCGGTCCAAGAGACCCAGTACTTC.

The chain joins TRBV5-6 to TRBJ1-2; D possibly corresponds to TRBD1 (5 bases). CDR1 SGHDT and CDR2 YYEEEE come from the germline V gene. V was clipped by 4 bases and J by 8 bases, with 21 bases between them. CDR3 length: 15 residues. The CDR3 is CASSPDSRGVKGYTF. The CDR3 DNA is TGTGCCAGCAGCCCCGATTCTCGGGGGGTGAAGGGCTACACCTTC.

The V and J genes are TRBV6-1 and TRBJ2-5; a weak D match, TRBD2 (6 bases). The V and J ends lost 7 bases and 5 bases respectively, with 17 bases between them. The CDR3 loop spans 14 amino acids. Germline V gene data show CDR1 as MNHNS and CDR2 as SASEGT. CDR3 nucleotide sequence: TGTGCCAGCAAGGACGGGGGAAATATCGAGACCCAGTACTTC. Translation gives CASKDGGNIETQYF.

J is TRBJ1-1 and V is TRBV9; D ambiguous. The CDR3 covers 17 residues. Germline V gene lookup returns CDR1 SGDLS and CDR2 YYNGEE. V was trimmed by 0 bases and J by 4 bases, leaving 19 bases between them. CDR3 DNA sequence: TGTGCCAGCAGCGTAGAGCCCCACTATGGACGGGGCACTGAAGCTTTCTTT. Its translation is CASSVEPHYGRGTEAFF.

The chain recombines TRBV6-1 with TRBJ1-2, with 12 bases fitting TRBD1. CDR1 is MNHNS, CDR2 SASEGT, per germline. V lost 4 bases and J lost 4; bases outside the gene matches: 7. This CDR3 region has 16 residues. The DNA of the CDR3 is TGTGCCAGCAGTGGGTGGGACAGGGGGCCTGGCTATGGCTACACCTTC. Translating it yields CASSGWDRGPGYGYTF.

The rearrangement uses TRBV4-3 and TRBJ1-1, with D perhaps matching TRBD1 (6 bases). CDR1 and CDR2 (germline): LGHNA, YSLEER. The CDR3 spans 15 residues. The V end was cut by 0 bases, the J end by 5 bases, with 13 bases between. The CDR3 region has the DNA TGCGCCAGCAGCCAAGATTGGGTGAGGGGGACTGAAGCTTTCTTT. Its protein is CASSQDWVRGTEAFF.

The chain has TRBV25-1 and TRBJ1-5, with D maybe TRBD1 (5 bases). The germline V gene encodes CDR1 MGHDK and CDR2 SYGVNS. V was clipped by 3 bases and J by 4 bases, with 10 bases between them. The CDR3 consists of 14 residues. The CDR3 loop is CASSDGQGNQPQHF. The CDR3 nucleotides are TGTGCCAGCAGTGACGGGCAGGGTAATCAGCCCCAGCATTTT.

This sequence joins TRBV6-5 and TRBJ2-2, with D uncertain. This CDR3 spans 16 amino acids. V dropped 3 bases and J dropped 2 bases, with 13 bases sitting between them. Germline V lookup: CDR1 MNHEY, CDR2 SVGAGI. The CDR3 region has the DNA TGTGCCAGCAGTTATGGTGTCGGTCAAAACACCGGGGAGCTGTTTTTT. Its translation: CASSYGVGQNTGELFF.

This clone has just a few counts. This chain links TRBV6-1 with TRBJ2-3; TRBD2 matches 9 bases. The CDR3 runs 14 residues. The V and J ends lost 8 bases and 2 bases, in that order; junction bases with no gene match: 5. Germline lookup yields CDR1 MNHNS and CDR2 SASEGT. CDR3 sequence (DNA): TGTGCCAGCGGTCTAGCGGGATACACAGATACGCAGTATTTT. It codes for CASGLAGYTDTQYF.

This chain uses TRBV5-4 with TRBJ1-1, with D unclear. The germline V gene encodes CDR1 SGHNT and CDR2 YYREEE (reference sequence). Trimming stripped 3 bases from V and 6 bases from J, with 12 bases between. This CDR3 contains 13 residues. This CDR3 is CASSWRPEPEAFF. In DNA, the CDR3 is TGTGCCAGCAGCTGGCGGCCAGAGCCTGAAGCTTTCTTT.

This clone has a single count. The rearrangement joins TRBV29-1 to TRBJ2-4, with unresolved D. The CDR3 length is 13 residues. V was trimmed by 4 bases and J by 2 bases, leaving 9 bases between them. From germline, CDR1 is SQVTM and CDR2 ANQGSEA. The chain's CDR3 is CSVAPQTKNIQYF. As DNA, the CDR3 is TGCAGCGTTGCTCCCCAGACCAAAAACATTCAGTACTTC.

The V call is TRBV19, the J call TRBJ2-5, with TRBD1 matching over 8 bases. Looked up from germline, CDR1 is LNHDA and CDR2 is SQIVND (reference sequence). J was trimmed by 4 bases and V by 8 bases; bases with no gene match: 9. The CDR3 length is 14 residues. CDR3 DNA sequence: TGTGCCAGTTATTCAGGACAGGGAGGAGAGACCCAGTACTTC. This sequence encodes CASYSGQGGETQYF.

The rearrangement joins TRBV7-2 to TRBJ1-1; D gene unclear. The CDR3 extends over 13 amino acids. Germline CDR1 reads SGHTA; CDR2 reads FQGNSA. The V and J ends lost 5 bases and 5 bases respectively, with 12 bases between them. CDR3: CASSRTLGTEAFF. The CDR3 DNA is TGTGCCAGCAGCCGGACTCTGGGGACTGAAGCTTTCTTT.

V usage is TRBV27 and J usage is TRBJ2-1; a weak D match, TRBD2 (6 bases). Germline loops: CDR1 MNHEY, CDR2 SMNVEV (reference sequence). V was clipped by 5 bases and J by 5 bases, with 16 bases between them. There are 15 residues in the CDR3. Here the CDR3 reads CASSPRDWQNNEQFF. CDR3 bases: TGTGCCAGCAGTCCCCGGGACTGGCAAAACAATGAGCAGTTCTTC.

The chain has TRBV5-4 and TRBJ1-5, with D perhaps TRBD1 (5 bases). The V end was cut by 0 bases, the J end by 5 bases, with 9 bases between. The germline V gene has CDR1 SGHNT and CDR2 YYREEE (reference sequence). The CDR3 has 14 amino acids. CDR3 amino acids: CASSLAGSDQPQHF. The CDR3 nucleotides are TGTGCCAGCAGCTTGGCAGGGTCCGATCAGCCCCAGCATTTT.

The chain is built from TRBV6-1 and TRBJ2-3; the D is unclear. CDR3 size: 14 residues. V dropped 0 bases and J dropped 8 bases, with 12 bases sitting between them. Germline-derived CDR1 and CDR2 are MNHNS and SASEGT. Here the CDR3 reads CASSEASRSGTQYF. CDR3 nucleotides: TGTGCCAGCAGTGAAGCATCCCGGTCGGGTACGCAGTATTTT.

This chain links TRBV5-6 with TRBJ1-2; possible D gene TRBD1, 5 bases. CDR3 length: 16 residues. The germline V gene has CDR1 SGHDT and CDR2 YYEEEE. Trimming took 5 bases from V and 5 from J, leaving 22 bases between them. The CDR3 spells CASRKASGQLPYGYTF. CDR3 coding DNA: TGTGCCAGCAGGAAAGCTTCCGGACAACTACCTTATGGCTACACCTTC.

The chain employs TRBV6-5 and TRBJ1-3, with D unclear. The length of the CDR3 is 16 residues. Germline V gene sequence: CDR1 MNHEY, CDR2 SVGAGI. Trimming took 0 bases from V and 0 from J, leaving 9 bases between them. CDR3: CASSYSRFASGNTIYF. CDR3 DNA: TGTGCCAGCAGTTACTCGAGGTTCGCCTCTGGAAACACCATATATTTT.

The chain uses TRBV6-1 and TRBJ2-5; a possible D gene is TRBD2 (5 bases). The DNA matches TRBJ2-7 better at its end, which makes the J call doubtful. Germline CDR1 reads MNHNS; CDR2 reads SASEGT. The CDR3 runs 15 residues. CDR3 amino acids: CASSEVSPGYDEQYF. For the CDR3, the DNA is TGTGCCAGCAGTGAAGTCAGCCCGGGGTATGACGAGCAGTACTTC.

This sequence joins TRBV5-6 and TRBJ1-2; D unresolved. The V and J ends lost 2 bases and 0 bases respectively, with 20 bases between them. The CDR3 has 18 amino acids. Germline CDR1 is SGHDT and CDR2 is YYEEEE. CDR3 protein: CASSFYGLPMKPNYGYTF. The CDR3 DNA is TGTGCCAGCAGCTTCTACGGTCTTCCCATGAAACCTAACTATGGCTACACCTTC.

The V call is TRBV7-2, the J call TRBJ2-3; TRBD2 matches at 8 bases. The ends lost 1 base at V and 1 base at J; junction bases unmatched: 1. The germline gives CDR1 SGHTA, CDR2 FQGNSA. The CDR3 loop spans 15 amino acids. The CDR3 sequence is CASSLGRGGTDTQYF. DNA of the CDR3: TGTGCCAGCAGCTTAGGGCGGGGGGGCACAGATACGCAGTATTTT.

Only a few counts were recorded for this clone. V usage is TRBV6-1 and J usage is TRBJ2-7, with 7 bases lining up with TRBD1. The CDR3 covers 14 residues. With V trimmed by 8 bases and J by 0 bases, 7 bases remained unmatched. Germline V gene data show CDR1 as MNHNS and CDR2 as SASEGT. CDR3 loop: CASCTGVLSYEQYF. The CDR3 coding sequence is TGTGCCAGCTGCACAGGGGTACTCTCCTACGAGCAGTACTTC.

The chain has TRBV6-6 and TRBJ1-4, with 8 bases identical to TRBD1. Per the germline V gene, CDR1 is MNHNY and CDR2 is SVGAGI (reference sequence). The J segment lost 8 bases and the V segment lost 6 bases, leaving 11 bases of the junction unmatched. The CDR3 has 15 amino acids. The CDR3 DNA follows: TGTGCCAGCAGGCAGGACAGGGTTTCTCGCGAAAAACTGTTTTTT. As protein: CASRQDRVSREKLFF.